The clone carrying this TCR beta chain was counted ten times or more. Antigen: not known. Sequence at one end of the junction differs from germline and may be a read error. The entry originates in a study of early T cells in non-severe SARS-CoV-2 infection. Turning to the study itself: Unsorted whole-blood RNA was sequenced in bulk, leaving chains unpaired. Study findings and constraints: There was a bias toward anti-spike CD8 responses in VDJdb matching, which missed private and CD4 specificities.

CDR1 and CDR2 from the germline V gene are SSHAT and FNYEAQ (reference sequence). The CDR3 length is 15 residues. Separate cDNA molecules each had unique molecular identifiers attached to them. MiXCR, applied by TCRdb to the 5' RACE reads, yields one record per CDR3 protein. This repertoire shows some 40,000 distinct CDR3 sequences, 3% to 4.5% found once; its top ten account for 9% to 10%. Sequencing was performed on whole blood. The source is an adult who was a healthcare worker with PCR-confirmed SARS-CoV-2 infection or an uninfected control (not recorded which). This chain connects TRBV7-7 to TRBJ2-1; either TRBD1 or TRBD2 may fit D (5 bases each). The CDR3 nucleotides are TGTGCTAGCAGCCCTGAGGGGAGCTCCTACAATGAGCAGTTCTTC. It specifies CASSPEGSSYNEQFF.